A single sample gave rise to the 25 T cell receptor beta chains below, sequenced in a study of T cell responses to AZD1222 COVID-19 vaccine. The method was immunoSEQ multiplex PCR; TCRdb's version includes in-frame clones alone and lacks a portion of them. This repertoire shows about 120,000 clones, approximately 93% found once; its top ten account for just under 3%. The sequencing here drew on peripheral blood, taken on day 0 of AZD1222 vaccination. The receptors derive from an adult in good health.

The genes are TRBV21-1 and TRBJ1-5; the D call of TRBD1 is as the table states it, not checked on the DNA. TRBV21-1 is recorded as a pseudogene. This CDR3 has 12 amino acids. CDR3 residues: CAIRGAVQPQHF. The CDR3 nucleotides are TGTGCGATCAGGGGGGCGGTTCAGCCCCAGCATTTT.

J is TRBJ1-2 and V is TRBV28; 7 bases align to TRBD1. The V segment lost 5 bases and the J segment 5 bases; nucleotides outside the gene matches: 11. Germline-derived CDR1 and CDR2 are MDHEN and SYDVKM. This CDR3 comprises 15 residues. The CDR3 region is CASSIHRGGRYGYTF. The CDR3 DNA follows: TGTGCCAGCAGTATCCACAGGGGAGGAAGATATGGCTACACCTTC.

The genes are TRBV5-1 and TRBJ1-5, with D perhaps matching TRBD1 (6 bases). The V gene lost 2 bases and the J gene lost 5 bases, with 14 bases spanning the gap. From germline, CDR1 is SGHRS and CDR2 YFSETQ. The CDR3 spans 15 residues. The CDR3 bases are TGCGCCAGCAGCTTATCAGGGGAGAACCATCAGCCCCAGCATTTT. Encoded protein: CASSLSGENHQPQHF.

CDR3 sequence (DNA): TGTGCCTCCATCCGGTTGAACACTGAAGCTTTCTTT. It is translated as CASIRLNTEAFF. The chain has TRBV30 and TRBJ1-1; no clear D gene. V was shortened by 7 bases and J by 0 bases, with 9 bases between the two germline ends. Germline CDR1 is GTSNPN and CDR2 is SVGIG (reference sequence). CDR3 size: 12 residues.

This chain connects TRBV7-9 to TRBJ1-1; no reliable D call. The length of the CDR3 is 14 residues. The germline CDR1 and CDR2 sequences are SEHNR and FQNEAQ (reference sequence). The V end was cut by 1 base, the J end by 5 bases, with 11 bases between. DNA for the CDR3: TGTGCCAGCAGCTTAGGGCCGGTAGGGACTGAAGCTTTCTTT. Encoded protein: CASSLGPVGTEAFF. Full variable domain (outside the CDR3, taken from reference TRBV7-9 and TRBJ1-1): DTGVSQNPRHKITKRGQNVTFRCDPISEHNRLYWYRQTLGQGPEFLTYFQNEAQLEKSRLLSDRFSAERPKGSFSTLEIQRTEQGDSAMYLCASSLGPVGTEAFFGQGTRLTVV.

DNA of the CDR3: TGTGCCAGTAGTATCCCCGGACTGGCAACCTACAATGAGCAGTTCTTC. As protein: CASSIPGLATYNEQFF. The gene calls are TRBV19 and TRBJ2-1, with D possibly matching TRBD2 (5 bases). The CDR3 extends over 16 amino acids. Germline CDR1 and CDR2: LNHDA and SQIVND (reference sequence). V was shortened by 3 bases and J by 2 bases, with 14 bases between the two germline ends.

The chain links TRBV6-5 to TRBJ2-1; 7 nucleotides agree with TRBD2. The CDR3 consists of 13 residues. After removal of 8 bases from V and 7 bases from J, the junction contained 8 bases not matched to a gene. In germline, CDR1 is MNHEY, CDR2 SVGAGI. The CDR3 bases are TGTGCCAGCGCATCAGGGAGGGATAATGAGCAGTTCTTC. This codes for CASASGRDNEQFF.

J is TRBJ2-7 and V is TRBV21-1; the table gives TRBD2 as D, unverified against the DNA. TRBV21-1 counts as a pseudogene. The CDR3 spans 15 residues. In nucleotides, the CDR3 is TGTGCCAGCCCTTGCGAGGGAGGGCCGGTAGGCGAGCAGTACTTC. Its translation is CASPCEGGPVGEQYF.

The chain links TRBV3-1 (or the pseudogene TRBV3-2) to TRBJ1-2; no definite D call. Per germline, CDR1 LGHDT and CDR2 YNNKEL (reference sequence). This CDR3 is built from 15 residues. Trimming removed 1 base from V and 1 base from J, with 10 bases in between. The CDR3 spells CASSQGNTGNYGYTF. The CDR3 DNA sequence: TGTGCCAGCAGCCAAGGGAACACGGGTAACTATGGCTACACCTTC.

The V and J genes are TRBV10-1 and TRBJ2-7; D is ambiguous. The CDR3 consists of 13 residues. Trimming left V 4 bases short and J 3 bases short, with 10 bases between. CDR1 is WNHNN and CDR2 is SYGVQD in the germline V gene (reference sequence). CDR3 sequence: CASSVNSYYEQYF. CDR3 in DNA: TGCGCCAGCAGTGTAAACAGTTACTACGAGCAGTACTTC.

This chain uses TRBV12-5 with TRBJ2-7; D not resolved. This CDR3 has 11 residues. From germline, CDR1 is LGHNT and CDR2 FRNRAP. Deletions cut 3 bases from V and 7 bases from J, with 7 bases between. The CDR3 reads CASGLNGEQYF. The CDR3, as DNA: TGTGCTAGTGGTTTAAACGGAGAGCAGTACTTC.

The chain uses TRBV28 and TRBJ1-1, with TRBD1 matching over 9 bases. V lost 5 bases, J lost 1 base, and 5 bases stayed unmatched. This CDR3 spans 15 amino acids. Germline V gives CDR1 MDHEN, CDR2 SYDVKM. The CDR3, as DNA: TGTGCCAGCAGTCCATGGGACAGGGAGAACACTGAAGCTTTCTTT. It yields the protein CASSPWDRENTEAFF. The complete variable domain, with remaining parts taken from reference TRBV28 and TRBJ1-1, reads DVKVTQSSRYLVKRTGEKVFLECVQDMDHENMFWYRQDPGLGLRLIYFSYDVKMKEKGDIPEGYSVSREKKERFSLILESASTNQTSMYLCASSPWDRENTEAFFGQGTRLTVV.

The chain carries TRBV5-1 and TRBJ2-7; 9 nucleotides agree with TRBD1. CDR1 is SGHRS and CDR2 is YFSETQ in the germline V gene. The CDR3 runs 14 residues. V shed 2 bases, J shed 3 bases, and the junction held 3 bases outside the gene matches. The CDR3 DNA follows: TGCGCCAGCAGCTTCGGGGACAGGGTCTACGAGCAGTACTTC. Translated: CASSFGDRVYEQYF.

To note about this clone: One end of the junction does not line up with germline, which may come from a read error. V and J are TRBV28 and TRBJ1-6; the D is unclear. The CDR3 extends over 13 amino acids. CDR1 MDHEN and CDR2 SYDVKM come from the germline V gene. The CDR3 is CATTIQSNSPLHF. The CDR3 DNA reads as TGTGCTACCACCATACAATCTAATTCCCCCCTCCACTTT.

The chain carries TRBV4-2 and TRBJ2-1, with 11 nucleotides matching TRBD1. The germline V gene encodes CDR1 LGHNA and CDR2 YNFKEQ. The CDR3 is made up of 16 amino acids. Germline trimming cut 3 bases from V and 8 bases from J; bases unmatched to any gene: 9. CDR3 nucleotide sequence: TGTGCCAGCAGCCAGCGGGACAGGGGGGGGTTTTATGAGCAGTTCTTC. Translating it yields CASSQRDRGGFYEQFF.

V gene TRBV5-8 combines with J gene TRBJ1-5, with TRBD1 identical over 9 bases. This CDR3 is built from 16 residues. Germline CDR1 is SGHTS and CDR2 is YDEGEE. The V gene end was trimmed by 0 bases and the J gene end by 7 bases; junction bases not matched to a gene: 8. The CDR3 here is CASSLDGTGRGQPQHF. CDR3 DNA: TGTGCCAGCAGCTTGGACGGGACAGGGAGAGGGCAGCCCCAGCATTTT.

This chain uses TRBV19 with TRBJ1-2, with unresolved D. Germline CDR1 LNHDA, CDR2 SQIVND (reference sequence). This CDR3 is 13 amino acids long. Trimming shortened V by 2 bases and J by 0 bases, and 4 bases separated the two germline ends. CDR3 sequence: CASSIRPNYGYTF. CDR3 coding DNA: TGTGCCAGTAGTATACGCCCTAACTATGGCTACACCTTC.

The rearrangement joins TRBV5-4 to TRBJ2-7; TRBD2 agrees at 14 bases. V shed 4 bases, J shed 7 bases, and the junction held 16 bases outside the gene matches. From germline, CDR1 is SGHNT and CDR2 YYREEE (reference sequence). The CDR3 consists of 18 residues. CDR3 sequence: CASSPGLAGASLREEQYF. Here the CDR3 DNA reads TGTGCCAGCAGCCCGGGACTAGCGGGGGCTTCTCTACGAGAGGAGCAGTACTTC.

The rearrangement links TRBV27 to TRBJ2-3, with D perhaps given as TRBD1 or TRBD2 (6 bases each). The CDR3 runs to 16 residues. Between the trimmed V and J ends, which lost 8 bases and 7 bases, there was a span of 25 bases. Germline V lookup: CDR1 MNHEY, CDR2 SMNVEV (reference sequence). The DNA of the CDR3 is TGTGCCAGCGGGCCTTGGAGGGCGACAGGAGAGAATACGCAGTATTTT. It translates to CASGPWRATGENTQYF.

The chain joins TRBV28 to TRBJ2-1; D tentatively fits TRBD1 or TRBD2 (5 bases each). Germline CDR1 and CDR2: MDHEN and SYDVKM. V lost 8 bases, J lost 0 bases, and 17 bases lay in between. The CDR3 has 16 residues. The CDR3 coding sequence is TGTGCCAGCCTAACTTGGGGGAGTTACTCCTACAATGAGCAGTTCTTC. It codes for CASLTWGSYSYNEQFF.

The chain links TRBV28 to TRBJ2-3; TRBD2 matches 10 bases. The CDR3 consists of 14 residues. Germline loops: CDR1 MDHEN, CDR2 SYDVKM. Trimming removed 7 bases from V and 4 bases from J; junction bases left unmatched: 5. The CDR3 is CASMASGGADTQYF. The CDR3 DNA reads as TGTGCCAGCATGGCTAGCGGGGGAGCAGATACGCAGTATTTT.

The CDR3 DNA is TGTGCCAGCCAGAAAGACAGGGCTTACGAGCAGTACTTC. It yields the protein CASQKDRAYEQYF. The chain uses TRBV28 and TRBJ2-7, with 7 bases identical to TRBD1. CDR1 and CDR2 from the germline V gene are MDHEN and SYDVKM. Trimming took 8 bases from V and 4 from J; bases not matched to a gene: 8. The CDR3 has 13 amino acids.

Only a few counts were recorded for this clone. Other DNA sequences within the sample encode an identical CDR3. The V call is TRBV3-1 (or the pseudogene TRBV3-2), the J call TRBJ1-3; D is unclear. This CDR3 comprises 12 residues. V lost 4 bases to trimming and J lost 3 bases, with 4 bases between them. Germline CDR1 is LGHDT and CDR2 is YNNKEL (reference sequence). The CDR3 DNA reads TGTGCCAGCAGCCCCGTTGGAAACACCATATATTTT. Protein product: CASSPVGNTIYF.

The CDR3 here is CASSKDGISGNTIYF. The DNA of the CDR3 is TGTGCCAGCAGCAAAGACGGGATCTCTGGAAACACCATATATTTT. This rearrangement joins TRBV7-9 to TRBJ1-3; D ambiguous. CDR1 SEHNR and CDR2 FQNEAQ come from the germline V gene (reference sequence). The CDR3 is 15 amino acids. V lost 5 bases and J lost 0, with 11 bases in between.

The chain uses TRBV5-6 and TRBJ1-5; 8 positions match TRBD1. Germline CDR1 SGHDT, CDR2 YYEEEE. The CDR3 contains 16 residues. J lost 1 base, V lost 4 bases, and 7 bases had no gene match. The CDR3: CASSIGTGRSNQPQHF. For the CDR3, the DNA is TGTGCCAGCAGCATTGGGACAGGACGGAGCAATCAGCCCCAGCATTTT.